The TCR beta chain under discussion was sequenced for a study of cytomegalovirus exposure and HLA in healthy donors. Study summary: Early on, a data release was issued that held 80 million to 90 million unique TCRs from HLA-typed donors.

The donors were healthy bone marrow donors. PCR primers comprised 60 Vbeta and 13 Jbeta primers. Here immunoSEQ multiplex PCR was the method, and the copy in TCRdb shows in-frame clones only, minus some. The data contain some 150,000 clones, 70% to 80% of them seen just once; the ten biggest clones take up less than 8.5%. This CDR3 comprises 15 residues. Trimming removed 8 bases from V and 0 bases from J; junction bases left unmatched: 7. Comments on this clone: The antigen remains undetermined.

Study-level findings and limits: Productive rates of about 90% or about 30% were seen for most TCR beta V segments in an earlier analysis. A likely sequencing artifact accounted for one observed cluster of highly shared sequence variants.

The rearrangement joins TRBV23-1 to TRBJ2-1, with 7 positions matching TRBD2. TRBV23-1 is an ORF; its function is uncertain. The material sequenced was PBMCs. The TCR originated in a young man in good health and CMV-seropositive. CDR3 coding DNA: TGCGCCAGCGGGGGAGGGCACCTCTCCTACAATGAGCAGTTCTTC. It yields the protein CASGGGHLSYNEQFF.